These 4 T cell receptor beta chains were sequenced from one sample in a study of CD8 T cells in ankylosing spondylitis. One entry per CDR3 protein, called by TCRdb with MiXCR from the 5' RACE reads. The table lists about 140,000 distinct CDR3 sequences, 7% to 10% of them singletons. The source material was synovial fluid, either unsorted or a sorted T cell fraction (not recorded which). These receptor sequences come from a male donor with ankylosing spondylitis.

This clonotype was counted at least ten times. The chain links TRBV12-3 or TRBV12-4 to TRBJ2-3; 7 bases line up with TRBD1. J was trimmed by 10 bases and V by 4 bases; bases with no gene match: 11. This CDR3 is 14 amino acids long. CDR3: CASSSQGIRTSQYF. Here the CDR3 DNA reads TGTGCCAGCAGTTCACAGGGGATCCGGACTTCGCAGTATTTT.

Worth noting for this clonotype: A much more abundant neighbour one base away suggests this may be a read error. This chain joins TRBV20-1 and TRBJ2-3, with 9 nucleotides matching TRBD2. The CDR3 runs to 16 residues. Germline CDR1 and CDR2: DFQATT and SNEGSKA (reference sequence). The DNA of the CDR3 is TGCTGTGCCTCTCGCCTTAGCGGGGGCACCACAGATACGCAGTATTTT. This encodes CCASRLSGGTTDTQYF.

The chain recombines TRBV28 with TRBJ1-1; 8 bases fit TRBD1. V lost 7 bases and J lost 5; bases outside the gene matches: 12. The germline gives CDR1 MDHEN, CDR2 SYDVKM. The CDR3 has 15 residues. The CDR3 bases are TGTGCCAGCATCAGGACAGGGATGGGATATACTGAAGCTTTCTTT. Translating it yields CASIRTGMGYTEAFF.

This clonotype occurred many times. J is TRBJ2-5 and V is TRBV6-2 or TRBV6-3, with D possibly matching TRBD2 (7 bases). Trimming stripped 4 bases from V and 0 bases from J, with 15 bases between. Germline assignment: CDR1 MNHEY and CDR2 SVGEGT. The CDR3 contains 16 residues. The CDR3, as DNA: TGTGCCAGCAGTTTGGGGACTACAGGGTACCAAGAGACCCAGTACTTC. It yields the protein CASSLGTTGYQETQYF.